Listed below are T cell receptor beta chains from one sample, sequenced in a study of post-analysis software for immune sequencing data. TCRdb redid the calling of the PCR reads with MiXCR, one entry per CDR3 protein. The repertoire has roughly 200,000 distinct CDR3 sequences, around 29% of them found once; the top ten carry 3% to 4%. The specimen was blood. Receptors were obtained from a girl younger than 18 with multiple sclerosis. Both conserved end residues are trimmed from each CDR3. Each record gives: V gene, D gene, J gene, CDR3 protein. D genes are given only for firm matches.

V: TRBV6-6; D: -; J: TRBJ1-2; CDR3: ASSYSLAIGGQNYGYT
V: TRBV3-1; D: TRBD1; J: TRBJ2-1; CDR3: ASRLGPGTGTPGEQF
V: TRBV2; D: -; J: TRBJ2-7; CDR3: ASSEQGIRAGEQY
V: TRBV20-1; D: TRBD1; J: -; CDR3: SASGTGVEQY
V: TRBV4-1; D: -; J: TRBJ1-5; CDR3: ASSQEGQRDQPQH
V: TRBV5-1; D: -; J: TRBJ1-5; CDR3: ASSFWVGPNQPQH
V: TRBV10-3; D: TRBD2; J: TRBJ2-3; CDR3: ATLPWGLAGGRADTQY
V: TRBV20-1; D: TRBD1; J: TRBJ1-5; CDR3: SARDPRGRNQPQH
V: TRBV5-1; D: -; J: TRBJ2-5; CDR3: ASTLSDPRRETQY
V: TRBV12-3/TRBV12-4; D: -; J: TRBJ1-2; CDR3: ASSLGGVGYGYT
V: TRBV6-6; D: -; J: TRBJ2-3; CDR3: ASSSMGTDTQY
V: TRBV6-2/TRBV6-3; D: -; J: TRBJ2-1; CDR3: ASSPRGEGYNEQF
V: TRBV4-1; D: -; J: TRBJ1-2; CDR3: ASSPVGRADGYT
V: TRBV3-1; D: -; J: TRBJ2-7; CDR3: ASSPDTNPYEQY
V: TRBV5-8; D: -; J: TRBJ2-1; CDR3: ASSLGITYNEQF
V: TRBV5-5; D: TRBD1; J: TRBJ2-6; CDR3: ASSPGQGAWPGANVLT
V: TRBV7-2; D: -; J: TRBJ1-2; CDR3: ASSRWVRGSANYGYT
V: TRBV27; D: -; J: TRBJ1-1; CDR3: ASSLSGDLNTEAF
V: TRBV12-5; D: TRBD2; J: TRBJ2-1; CDR3: ASGFRPGLAGGPFGNEQF
V: TRBV3-1; D: -; J: TRBJ2-7; CDR3: ASSQARPSAEQY
V: TRBV5-1; D: -; J: TRBJ2-7; CDR3: ASSTGSSYEQY
V: TRBV27; D: -; J: TRBJ1-1; CDR3: ASSWGPAAEAF
V: TRBV2; D: TRBD1; J: TRBJ1-2; CDR3: ASSEGGQIDYGYT
V: TRBV28; D: -; J: TRBJ1-2; CDR3: ASIPPGKGYGYT
V: TRBV5-6; D: TRBD1; J: TRBJ2-1; CDR3: VSSRTGTGYNEQF
V: TRBV5-1; D: -; J: TRBJ1-5; CDR3: ASSFLGQACNQPQH
V: TRBV6-5; D: TRBD2; J: TRBJ2-5; CDR3: ASRPGTSGSMTQY
V: TRBV4-1; D: -; J: TRBJ1-1; CDR3: ASSGMGPEMRKAF
V: TRBV5-6; D: TRBD2; J: TRBJ2-5; CDR3: ASSLGLANGEQY
V: TRBV18; D: TRBD1; J: TRBJ1-2; CDR3: ASSRDRDLYGYT
V: TRBV5-1; D: -; J: TRBJ2-7; CDR3: ASSSNSGGSYNEQY
V: TRBV20-1; D: -; J: TRBJ1-2; CDR3: SARGGPGYT
V: TRBV2; D: -; J: TRBJ1-5; CDR3: ASVMYSNQPQH
V: TRBV29-1; D: TRBD1; J: TRBJ2-7; CDR3: SVEDQASGGCREQY
V: TRBV3-1; D: -; J: TRBJ2-7; CDR3: ASSQTWEQY
V: TRBV18; D: -; J: TRBJ1-1; CDR3: ASSQSPSAEAF
V: TRBV11-2; D: -; J: TRBJ2-7; CDR3: ASSLWGSDSYEQY
V: TRBV20-1; D: -; J: -; CDR3: SAIRDEPGIYEQY
V: TRBV7-9; D: -; J: -; CDR3: ASSLIAAGDNEQY
V: TRBV24-1; D: -; J: TRBJ1-1; CDR3: ATSELRTQENTEAF
V: TRBV21-1; D: -; J: TRBJ1-1; CDR3: ASSKNAYELMNTEAF
V: TRBV20-1; D: TRBD1; J: TRBJ1-2; CDR3: SARGRRDSLSNYGYT
V: TRBV5-1; D: TRBD2; J: TRBJ2-4; CDR3: ASSFPSGGRGTKHIQY
V: TRBV5-1; D: TRBD1; J: TRBJ1-1; CDR3: ASSGGTGWTEAF
V: TRBV20-1; D: -; J: TRBJ1-6; CDR3: SAWDSQGSYNSPLH